The rows below give T cell receptor beta chains drawn from one sample of a study of blood T cell repertoires in COVID-19. Repertoires were generated with immunoSEQ multiplex PCR, while TCRdb's copy carries only in-frame clones and drops some. The sample yields about 120,000 clones, 83% seen once. The sample consisted of peripheral blood. Every receptor here comes from a man aged 30 to 39 with acute or convalescent COVID-19. Each CDR3 is given with its conserved first and last residue. D genes are given only for firm matches.

V,D,J,CDR3,DNA
TRBV5-4,TRBD2,TRBJ2-5,CASSAGLAGAETQYF,TGTGCCAGCAGCGCGGGACTAGCGGGGGCAGAGACCCAGTACTTC
TRBV19,TRBD1,TRBJ2-2,CASSSQGADTGELFF,TGTGCCAGTAGTTCCCAGGGGGCGGACACCGGGGAGCTGTTTTTT
TRBV5-4,-,TRBJ2-7,CASSYEAYEQYF,TGTGCCAGCAGCTACGAGGCCTACGAGCAGTACTTC
TRBV7-3,-,TRBJ2-1,CASSLGGEQFF,TGTGCCAGCAGCTTGGGGGGAGAGCAGTTCTTC
TRBV7-3,-,TRBJ1-2,CASSLTSGGSGYTF,TGTGCCAGCAGCTTAACGTCCGGGGGAAGCGGCTACACCTTC
TRBV6-1,-,TRBJ1-6,CASSDGRVWNSPLHF,TGTGCCAGCAGTGATGGTCGGGTTTGGAATTCACCCCTCCACTTT
TRBV7-9,-,TRBJ2-5,CASTLDSGEGETQYF,TGTGCCAGCACCTTGGATTCAGGGGAGGGGGAGACCCAGTACTTC
TRBV4-2,TRBD1,TRBJ1-2,CASSPGGNYGYTF,TGTGCCAGCAGCCCAGGGGGGAACTATGGCTACACCTTC
TRBV18,TRBD1,TRBJ2-7,CASSGGQGGSYEQYF,TGTGCCAGCTCCGGAGGACAGGGGGGATCCTACGAGCAGTACTTC
TRBV7-9,-,TRBJ1-6,CASSTQGTDNSPLHF,TGTGCCAGCAGCACACAGGGTACCGATAATTCACCCCTCCACTTT
TRBV6-1,-,TRBJ1-1,CASSEHNPGNTEAFF,TGTGCCAGCAGTGAACATAACCCAGGCAACACTGAAGCTTTCTTT
TRBV29-1,-,TRBJ2-1,CSVGPGATQYNEQFF,TGCAGCGTTGGCCCTGGGGCTACCCAATACAATGAGCAGTTCTTC
TRBV19,TRBD1,TRBJ1-4,CASSSHRGPNEKLFF,TGTGCCAGTAGTTCCCACAGGGGACCTAATGAAAAACTGTTTTTT
TRBV6-1,-,TRBJ2-1,CASREGQHSYNEQFF,TGTGCCAGCAGAGAAGGACAGCACTCCTACAATGAGCAGTTCTTC
TRBV27,-,TRBJ2-5,CASSHPGLETQYF,TGTGCCAGCAGTCATCCCGGTCTTGAGACCCAGTACTTC
TRBV14,-,TRBJ2-3,CASSSRLVTDTQYF,TGTGCCAGCAGCTCCCGACTAGTGACGGATACGCAGTATTTT
TRBV6-1,-,TRBJ1-2,CASSEARGGLGYTF,TGTGCCAGCAGTGAAGCTCGCGGAGGTCTAGGCTACACCTTC